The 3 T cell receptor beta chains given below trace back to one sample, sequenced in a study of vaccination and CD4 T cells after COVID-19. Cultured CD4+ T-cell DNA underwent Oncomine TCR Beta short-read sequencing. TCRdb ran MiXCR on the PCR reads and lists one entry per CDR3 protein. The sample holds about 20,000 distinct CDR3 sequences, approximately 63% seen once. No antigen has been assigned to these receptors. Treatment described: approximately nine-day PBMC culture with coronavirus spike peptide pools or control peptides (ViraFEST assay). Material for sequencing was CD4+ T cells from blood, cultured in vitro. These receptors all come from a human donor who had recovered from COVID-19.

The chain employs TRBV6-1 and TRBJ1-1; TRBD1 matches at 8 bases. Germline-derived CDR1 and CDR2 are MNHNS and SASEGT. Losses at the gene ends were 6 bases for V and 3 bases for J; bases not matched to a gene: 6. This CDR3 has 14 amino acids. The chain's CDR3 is CASSLRDRYTEAFF. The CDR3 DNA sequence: TGTGCCAGCAGCCTCCGGGACAGGTACACTGAAGCTTTCTTT.

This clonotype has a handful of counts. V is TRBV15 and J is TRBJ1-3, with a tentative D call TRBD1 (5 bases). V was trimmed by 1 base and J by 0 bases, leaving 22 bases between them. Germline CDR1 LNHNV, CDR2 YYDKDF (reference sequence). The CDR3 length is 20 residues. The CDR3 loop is CATSRGHSQGPFISGNTIYF. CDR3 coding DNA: TGTGCCACCAGCAGAGGTCACAGCCAGGGACCCTTCATCTCTGGAAACACCATATATTTT.

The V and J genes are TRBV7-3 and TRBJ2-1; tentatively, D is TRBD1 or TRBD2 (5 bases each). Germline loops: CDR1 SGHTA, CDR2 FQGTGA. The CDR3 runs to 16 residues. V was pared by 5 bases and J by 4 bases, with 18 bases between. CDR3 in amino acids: CASSRNRDPRYNEQFF. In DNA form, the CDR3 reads TGTGCCAGCAGCCGTAATCGGGACCCAAGGTACAATGAGCAGTTCTTC.